This record concerns one T cell receptor (beta chain) sequence. Its antigen is still unknown. The input lacks base qualities; no much larger clone sits a single base away. This sample stems from a study of blood T cell repertoires in COVID-19 (dated by TCRdb to about 2020). Some background on the complete study: Collaborator samples came from the United States, Italy and Spain and covered acute and convalescent phases of COVID-19. The material from the prospective study consisted of cDNA or gDNA derived from T cells, B-cell-depleted T cells, or PBMCs. Subjects who had been exposed to COVID-19, were actively infected with it, or had recovered from it provided the deeply sampled blood TCRbeta repertoires that made up the dataset. The repertoires were released in a freely available public database intended as a resource for research on the immune response to SARS-CoV-2. Samples were obtained from the ongoing ImmuneRACE study (first 160 participants) and from 1,000 to 1,500 subjects provided by 6 global collaborators. Nearly every sample came with metadata listing a de-identified subject ID, COVID-19 status, age in years and sex. Where available, HLA class I and class II types were taken from metadata supplied by the sample provider and were not determined by assay-based typing. The investigation overall reported the following: Clinical and demographic metadata were provided uncurated, with the amount varying by source and participant.

Whole blood was collected in K2EDTA tubes by collaborating institutions according to the institutions' own protocols. Collaborator samples were shipped for TCRbeta analysis as frozen whole blood, isolated PBMCs, or DNA extracted from either sample type. The immunoSEQ Assay, a bias-controlled multiplex PCR, was used to amplify TCRbeta CDR3 regions from genomic DNA. On the study's bioinformatics: Nucleated cell counts per sample were estimated from amplification of reference gene primers within the assay. To quantify the absolute abundance of each unique TCRbeta CDR3 rearrangement, sequence reads were collapsed and filtered. For each sample, productive Simpson clonality was calculated by taking the square root of Simpson's diversity index across productive rearrangements. Sourced from immuneACCESS, this table was stored by TCRdb with only in-frame sequences that have V and J called. A share of the clones is absent; for the studies checked, an unresolved V gene accounts for under half, and the remainder has no known explanation. V, J and clone size derive from that table, while D and trimming were established from the DNA sequence. This sample is represented by approximately 150,000 clones; 84% of them were singletons. About 11% of the sample rests with the top ten.

The CDR3, cysteine through phenylalanine, is 17 amino acids long. Only the CDR3 DNA stays, 51 bases, in frame from base 1. V lost 5 bases and J lost 1 base, and the count of bases not matched to a germline gene is 7. In the germline V gene, CDR1 corresponds to SGHTA and CDR2 to FQGNSA. This chain is built from TRBV7-2 and TRBJ1-5, with 11 central nucleotides matching TRBD1. The material sequenced was peripheral blood. The sequence was obtained from a man between 65 and 80 years old with active or convalescent COVID-19. The nucleotide sequence is TGTGCCAGCAGCCCTGGACAGGGGGCGCCGAGCAATCAGCCCCAGCATTTT. Translated, this gives CASSPGQGAPSNQPQHF.